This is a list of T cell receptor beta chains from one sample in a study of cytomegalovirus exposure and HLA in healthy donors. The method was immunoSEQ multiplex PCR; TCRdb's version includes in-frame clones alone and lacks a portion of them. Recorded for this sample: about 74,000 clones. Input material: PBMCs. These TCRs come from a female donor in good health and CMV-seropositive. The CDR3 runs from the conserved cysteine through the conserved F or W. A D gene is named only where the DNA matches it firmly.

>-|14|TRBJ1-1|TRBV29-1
TGCAGCGTTGAGAGGGCAGGTCAGAACACTGAAGCTTTCTTT
CSVERAGQNTEAFF
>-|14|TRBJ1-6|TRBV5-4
TGTGCCAGCAGCTTGGACACCACTAATTCACCCCTCCACTTT
CASSLDTTNSPLHF
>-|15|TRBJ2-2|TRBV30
TGTGCCTGGAGTTCTACCCCCACCCAGGTCGGGGAGCTGTTTTTT
CAWSSTPTQVGELFF
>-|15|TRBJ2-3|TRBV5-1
TGCGCCAGCAGCTTGCCATTTACTAGCACAGATACGCAGTATTTT
CASSLPFTSTDTQYF
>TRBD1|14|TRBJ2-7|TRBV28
TGTGCCAGCAGTATGACAGGGGGCATCAACGAGCAGTACTTC
CASSMTGGINEQYF
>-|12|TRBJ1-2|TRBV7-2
TGTGCCAGCAGAAGGACAGCCGATGGCTACACCTTC
CASRRTADGYTF
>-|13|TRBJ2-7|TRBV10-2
TGCGCCAGCTTTGTCCCGGGGTCCTACGAGCAGTACTTC
CASFVPGSYEQYF
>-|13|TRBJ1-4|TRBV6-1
TGTGCCAGCAGACAGGCCTATAATGAAAAACTGTTTTTT
CASRQAYNEKLFF
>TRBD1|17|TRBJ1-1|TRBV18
TGTGCCAGCTCACCACCGGGGACAGGGATCATGAACACTGAAGCTTTCTTT
CASSPPGTGIMNTEAFF
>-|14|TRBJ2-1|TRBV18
TGTGCCAGCTCACCGGGGAGCGGCTACAATGAGCAGTTCTTC
CASSPGSGYNEQFF
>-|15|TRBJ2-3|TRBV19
TGTGCCAGTAGTATCGCGGGACTCCTGGGGGATACGCAGTATTTT
CASSIAGLLGDTQYF
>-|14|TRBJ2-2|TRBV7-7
TGTGCTAGCAGCTCTTCAGTGAACACCGGGGAGCTGTTTTTT
CASSSSVNTGELFF
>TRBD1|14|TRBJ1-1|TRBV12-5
TGTGCTAGTGGTTTGCAGGGGGTGAACACTGAAGCTTTCTTT
CASGLQGVNTEAFF
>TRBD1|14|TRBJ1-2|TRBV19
TGTGCCAGTAGTGATCAACAGGGGGTGGATGGCTACACCTTC
CASSDQQGVDGYTF
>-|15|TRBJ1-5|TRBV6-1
TGTGCCAGCAGCCTAGACTCTTATAGCAATCAGCCCCAGCATTTT
CASSLDSYSNQPQHF
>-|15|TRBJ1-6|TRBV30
TGTGCCTGGAGTGTATGGGAGGCCTCTAATTCACCCCTCCACTTT
CAWSVWEASNSPLHF
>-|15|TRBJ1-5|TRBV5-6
TGTGCCAGCAGCTTGAGGAATGCTGCGGGGCAGCCCCAGCATTTT
CASSLRNAAGQPQHF
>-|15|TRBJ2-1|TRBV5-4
TGTGCCAGCAGCTTGAAACACCCCCCGTACAATGAGCAGTTCTTC
CASSLKHPPYNEQFF
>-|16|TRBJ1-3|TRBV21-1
TGTGCCAACGAACCGGTAGCATATAACTCTGGAAACACCATATATTTT
CANEPVAYNSGNTIYF
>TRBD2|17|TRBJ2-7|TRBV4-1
TGCGCCAGCAGCGGATCGGGACTAGCGGGAGGGTCAGGCGAGCAGTACTTC
CASSGSGLAGGSGEQYF
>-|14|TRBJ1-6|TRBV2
TGTGCCAGCAGTGTAAGGACAGCCCATTCACCCCTCCACTTT
CASSVRTAHSPLHF
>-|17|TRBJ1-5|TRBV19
TGTGCCAGTAGTGCGTCAGGGAGGGGCTATAGCAATCAGCCCCAGCATTTT
CASSASGRGYSNQPQHF
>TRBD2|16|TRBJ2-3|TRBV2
TGTGCCAGCACCCATGGGACTAGCGGGGTGCGGGATACGCAGTATTTT
CASTHGTSGVRDTQYF
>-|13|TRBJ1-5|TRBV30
TGTGCCTGGAGCTCAGCGAGGGATCAGCCCCAGCATTTT
CAWSSARDQPQHF
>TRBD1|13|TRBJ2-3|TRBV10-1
TGCGCCAGCGCTCGACAGGGGACGGATACGCAGTATTTT
CASARQGTDTQYF